The 6 T cell receptor beta chains below were found in one sample sequenced in a study of breast tumors, draining lymph nodes, adjacent tissues. Breast cancer patients provided tissue from their axillary draining lymph nodes. Using its own MiXCR run on the multiplex PCR reads, TCRdb lists one record per CDR3 protein. Of fewer than 200,000 distinct CDR3 sequences in the sample, 25% to 40% were seen once. The specimen sequenced was axillary lymph node tissue. These receptor sequences come from a female donor with breast cancer. Some clones in this sample may be carry-over from other donors' samples.

J is TRBJ1-6 and V is TRBV19; 12 bases are shared with TRBD1. Losses at the gene ends were 3 bases for V and 7 bases for J; bases not matched to a gene: 4. The length of the CDR3 is 16 residues. Germline loops: CDR1 LNHDA, CDR2 SQIVND (reference sequence). The CDR3 protein is CASSITGTGGNSPLHF. The CDR3, as DNA: TGTGCCAGTAGTATTACTGGGACAGGGGGCAATTCACCCCTCCACTTT.

Points on this clonotype: A single base separates this from a much larger clone, so it may be a read error. Likely a read error: the CDR3 ends without its conserved phenylalanine or tryptophan. This chain connects TRBV6-1 to TRBJ2-5; 7 positions match TRBD2. V was pared by 7 bases and J by 4 bases, with 6 bases of the junction left unmatched. The germline gives CDR1 MNHNS, CDR2 SASEGT. This CDR3 spans 13 amino acids. The CDR3 here is CASIRGERETQYL. The CDR3 DNA reads TGTGCCAGCATCCGGGGGGAGAGAGAGACCCAGTACCTC.

The sample holds many counts of this clonotype. The chain employs TRBV9 and TRBJ2-7; the match to TRBD2 covers 8 bases. The germline V gene encodes CDR1 SGDLS and CDR2 YYNGEE. This CDR3 region has 16 residues. J gave up 0 bases and V 4 bases, and 9 bases lay outside the gene matches. CDR3 loop: CASSPRLAQSSYEQYF. CDR3 sequence (DNA): TGTGCCAGCAGCCCAAGACTAGCGCAGAGCTCCTACGAGCAGTACTTC.

The table lists this clonotype with a count of one. This may stem from a read error, because a much larger clone lies one nucleotide away. The chain carries TRBV7-9 and TRBJ1-2; D call uncertain. V was pared by 5 bases and J by 6 bases, with 19 bases between. CDR1 is SEHNR and CDR2 is FQNEAQ in the germline V gene (reference sequence). The CDR3 has 15 amino acids. The CDR3 nucleotides are TGTGCCAGCAGCCACTCACTCTTGGAAATCGATGGCTACACCTTC. Protein: CASSHSLLEIDGYTF.

Many counts were recorded for this clonotype. The rearrangement uses TRBV11-1 and TRBJ2-1; the D call may be TRBD1 or TRBD2 (5 bases each). From germline, CDR1 is SGHAT and CDR2 FQDESV (reference sequence). This CDR3 is built from 14 residues. V was trimmed by 6 bases and J by 0 bases, leaving 9 bases between them. The CDR3 DNA follows: TGTGCCAGCAGTTCAGGGAGCTCCTACAATGAGCAGTTCTTC. Encoded protein: CASSSGSSYNEQFF.

The count of this clonotype is one. Compared with germline, one end of the junction differs, possibly owing to a read error. The chain joins TRBV7-9 to TRBJ2-3; D not certain. From germline, CDR1 is SEHNR and CDR2 FQNEAQ (reference sequence). This CDR3 contains 13 residues. This CDR3 is CASSVGSTDTQYF. The CDR3 nucleotides are TGTGCTAGCAGCGTGGGGAGCACAGATACGCAGTATTTT.